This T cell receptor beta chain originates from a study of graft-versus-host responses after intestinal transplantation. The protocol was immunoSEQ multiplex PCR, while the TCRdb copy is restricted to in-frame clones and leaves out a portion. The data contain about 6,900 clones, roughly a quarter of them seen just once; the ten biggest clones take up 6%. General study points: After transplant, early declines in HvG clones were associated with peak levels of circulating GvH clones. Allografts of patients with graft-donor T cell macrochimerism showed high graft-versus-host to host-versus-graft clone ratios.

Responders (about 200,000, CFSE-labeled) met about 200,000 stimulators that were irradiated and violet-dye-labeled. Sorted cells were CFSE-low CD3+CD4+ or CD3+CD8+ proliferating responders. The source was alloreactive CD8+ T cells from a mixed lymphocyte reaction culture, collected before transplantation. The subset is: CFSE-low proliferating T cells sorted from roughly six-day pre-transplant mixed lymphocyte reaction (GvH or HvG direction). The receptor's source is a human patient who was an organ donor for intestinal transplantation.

Here the CDR3 reads CASSEAGWGGETQYF. Here the CDR3 DNA reads TGTGCCAGCAGTGAAGCAGGGTGGGGGGGAGAGACCCAGTACTTC. The chain couples TRBV6-9 to TRBJ2-5; TRBD2 aligns across 7 bases. The germline V gene encodes CDR1 MNHGY and CDR2 SVAAGI. There are 15 residues in the CDR3. With 5 bases clipped from V and 4 bases from J, the junction kept 10 bases outside the gene matches.